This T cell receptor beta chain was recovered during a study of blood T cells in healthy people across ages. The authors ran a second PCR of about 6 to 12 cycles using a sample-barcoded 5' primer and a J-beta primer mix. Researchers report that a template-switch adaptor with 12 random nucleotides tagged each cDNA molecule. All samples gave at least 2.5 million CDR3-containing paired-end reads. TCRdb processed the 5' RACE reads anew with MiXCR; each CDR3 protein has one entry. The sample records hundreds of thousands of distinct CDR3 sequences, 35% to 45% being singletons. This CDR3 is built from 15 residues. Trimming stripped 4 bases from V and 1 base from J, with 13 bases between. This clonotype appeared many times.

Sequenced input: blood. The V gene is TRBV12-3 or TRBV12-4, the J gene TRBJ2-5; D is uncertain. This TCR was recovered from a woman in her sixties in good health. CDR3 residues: CASSSPGAFQETQYF. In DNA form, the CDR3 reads TGTGCCAGCAGTTCCCCTGGAGCGTTCCAAGAGACCCAGTACTTC.